This entry lists 24 T cell receptor beta chains sequenced from one sample in a study of blood T cell repertoires in COVID-19 (dated by TCRdb to the early 2020s). Libraries were built with the immunoSEQ multiplex PCR assay. Entries here come from immuneACCESS through TCRdb and include only in-frame sequences with V and J called. Some clones fail to appear in such tables; in the studies checked, an unresolved V gene covers under half of the shortfall, and the cause of the remainder is unknown. The sample data list about 330,000 clones, and about 83% of these were observed just once. The ten most abundant clones make up 0.95% to 1.5% of the sample. The sequencing sample was made of peripheral blood. The receptor source for this set is a woman in her fifties or sixties with acute or convalescent COVID-19.

This clone has more than one count but fewer than ten. The chain recombines TRBV5-1 with TRBJ1-1, with D unresolved. CDR1 and CDR2 from the germline V gene are SGHRS and YFSETQ. Deletions cut 4 bases from V and 4 bases from J, with 20 bases between. The CDR3 covers 16 residues. The CDR3 DNA reads as TGCGCCAGCAGCGGCGGGTCGACAACCTCGGGCACTGAAGCTTTCTTT. Translation gives CASSGGSTTSGTEAFF.

This rearrangement joins TRBV5-4 to TRBJ2-3, with TRBD2 matching 8 bases. Germline V gene lookup returns CDR1 SGHNT and CDR2 YYREEE (reference sequence). The CDR3 runs 16 residues. V dropped 5 bases and J dropped 5; count of bases not matched to a gene: 13. The CDR3 here is CASSFDPAGVRDTQYF. Here the CDR3 DNA reads TGTGCCAGCAGTTTCGACCCAGCGGGAGTTAGAGATACGCAGTATTTT.

The V call is TRBV3-1 (or the pseudogene TRBV3-2), the J call TRBJ1-3; D unresolved. The CDR3 consists of 14 residues. With 5 bases removed from V and 0 bases from J, the gap between germline ends came to 8 bases. Germline assignment: CDR1 LGHDT and CDR2 YNNKEL (reference sequence). CDR3 sequence (DNA): TGTGCCAGCAGCTACTTAACCTCTGGAAACACCATATATTTT. Amino acid sequence: CASSYLTSGNTIYF.

The chain couples TRBV5-1 to TRBJ2-7; D is perhaps TRBD1 (6 bases). Germline assignment: CDR1 SGHRS and CDR2 YFSETQ. The V end lost 4 bases, the J end lost 2 bases, and 13 bases lay between the germline ends. This CDR3 comprises 14 residues. The CDR3 DNA is TGCGCCAGCAGCGTGGGACATTTCCCCTACGAGCAGTACGTC. It encodes CASSVGHFPYEQYV.

This sequence joins TRBV12-3 or TRBV12-4 and TRBJ2-2; D is unclear. The CDR3 loop spans 13 amino acids. Trimming removed 3 bases from V and 10 bases from J, with 12 bases in between. Written as DNA, the CDR3 is TGTGCCAGCAGTTTCGGCGGAGCTGAGGAGCTGTTTTTT. The encoded protein is CASSFGGAEELFF.

The gene calls are TRBV18 and TRBJ1-2; 12 bases match TRBD1. J was trimmed by 8 bases and V by 3 bases; bases with no gene match: 7. Germline assignment: CDR1 KGHSH and CDR2 LQKENI. This CDR3 contains 15 residues. CDR3 amino acids: CASSPRGQGARGYTF. The DNA for the CDR3 is TGTGCCAGCTCACCCCGGGGACAGGGGGCGCGAGGCTACACCTTC.

This chain uses TRBV7-6 with TRBJ2-7; 9 nucleotides match TRBD1. Trimming removed 0 bases from V and 3 bases from J; junction bases left unmatched: 9. CDR3 length equals 17 residues. Germline V gene sequence: CDR1 SGHVS, CDR2 FNYEAQ. CDR3 DNA sequence: TGTGCCAGCAGCTTAGCGAGGGGCGAGACAGGGGGCTACGAGCAGTACTTC. This gives the protein CASSLARGETGGYEQYF.

The V gene is TRBV11-2, the J gene TRBJ2-2, with 12 bases fitting TRBD2. J gave up 2 bases and V 2 bases, and 6 bases lay outside the gene matches. This CDR3 region has 18 residues. In germline, CDR1 is SGHAT, CDR2 FQNNGV. The CDR3 coding sequence is TGTGCCAGCAGCTTATCCCTAGCGGGAGGGTTAAACACCGGGGAGCTGTTTTTT. Translated: CASSLSLAGGLNTGELFF.

The chain has TRBV7-2 and TRBJ1-5; 9 bases are a match to TRBD1. The CDR3 is 13 amino acids. Germline V CDR1 and CDR2: SGHTA, FQGNSA. V shed 5 bases and J 4 bases; nucleotides not matched to a gene: 0. This CDR3 is CASSDRGNQPQHF. The CDR3 coding sequence is TGTGCCAGCAGCGACAGGGGGAATCAGCCCCAGCATTTT.

Only one count was recorded for this clone. V usage is TRBV24-1 and J usage is TRBJ2-5; D is perhaps TRBD2 (6 bases). Trimming stripped 5 bases from V and 5 bases from J, with 14 bases between. The CDR3 length is 14 residues. Germline V gene data show CDR1 as KGHDR and CDR2 as SFDVKD. The CDR3 region is CATSVRGFEETQYF. The CDR3 DNA sequence: TGTGCCACCAGTGTCCGGGGGTTTGAGGAGACCCAGTACTTC.

The genes are TRBV27 and TRBJ1-2, with 9 positions matching TRBD1. Germline loops: CDR1 MNHEY, CDR2 SMNVEV (reference sequence). The CDR3 runs 15 residues. Trimming removed 8 bases from V and 7 bases from J; junction bases left unmatched: 14. The CDR3 bases are TGTGCCAGCCGGAGTGAGGGTACAGGGGGCGGTGGCTACACCTTC. Residues: CASRSEGTGGGGYTF.

The chain's CDR3 is CASSLDGQVGNTIYF. The CDR3 DNA is TGTGCCAGCAGCTTAGATGGCCAGGTTGGAAACACCATATATTTT. The chain couples TRBV7-2 to TRBJ1-3; D uncertain. Germline V gene data show CDR1 as SGHTA and CDR2 as FQGNSA. Trimming left V 1 base short and J 3 bases short, with 10 bases between. The CDR3 is 15 amino acids. The complete variable domain, with remaining parts taken from reference TRBV7-2 and TRBJ1-3, reads GAGVSQSPSNKVTEKGKDVELRCDPISGHTALYWYRQSLGQGLEFLIYFQGNSAPDKSGLPSDRFSAERTGGSVSTLTIQRTQQEDSAVYLCASSLDGQVGNTIYFGEGSWLTVV.

The chain links TRBV14 to TRBJ1-4; D possibly corresponds to TRBD1 (6 bases). The CDR3 covers 16 residues. Germline loops: CDR1 SGHDN, CDR2 FVKESK. The V gene lost 3 bases and the J gene lost 5 bases, with 16 bases spanning the gap. The CDR3 nucleotides are TGTGCCAGCAGCCACCACGAGACAGGTAGAAATGAAAAACTGTTTTTT. This encodes CASSHHETGRNEKLFF.

The rearrangement joins TRBV6-5 to TRBJ1-6; D perhaps matches TRBD1 (5 bases). CDR1 and CDR2 from the germline V gene are MNHEY and SVGAGI. V was clipped by 5 bases and J by 7 bases, with 15 bases between them. The CDR3 runs 15 residues. The chain's CDR3 is CASSRPGDSNSPLHF. The CDR3 coding sequence is TGTGCCAGCAGTCGCCCCGGGGACTCAAATTCACCCCTCCACTTT.

This sequence joins TRBV2 and TRBJ2-7, with D unresolved. This CDR3 has 11 residues. Trimming pared 3 bases from V and 3 bases from J, leaving 3 bases between. The germline V gene has CDR1 SNHLY and CDR2 FYNNEI. The CDR3 is CASSDNYEQYV. CDR3 sequence (DNA): TGTGCCAGCAGTGATAACTACGAGCAGTACGTC.

The chain combines TRBV5-1 with TRBJ1-5, with 8 bases fitting TRBD1. The ends lost 0 bases at V and 7 bases at J; junction bases unmatched: 6. The length of the CDR3 is 15 residues. Germline values: CDR1 SGHRS, CDR2 YFSETQ. The DNA of the CDR3 is TGCGCCAGCAGCTTGGCCGGACAGGGAGGGCAGCCCCAGCATTTT. Protein sequence: CASSLAGQGGQPQHF.

This clone is a singleton in its sample. This chain uses TRBV5-5 with TRBJ2-3; weak D call: TRBD2 (6 bases). The CDR3 contains 15 residues. V was shortened by 4 bases and J by 2 bases, with 14 bases between the two germline ends. Germline assignment: CDR1 SGHKS and CDR2 YYEKEE (reference sequence). The CDR3 nucleotides read TGTGCCAGCAGCCTCGGGGGACGTATCACAGATACGCAGTATTTT. Translation gives CASSLGGRITDTQYF.

The rearrangement joins TRBV5-1 to TRBJ1-4, with no clear D. The CDR3 sequence is 14 residues long. Germline V gives CDR1 SGHRS, CDR2 YFSETQ. Trimming pared 0 bases from V and 5 bases from J, leaving 8 bases between. The CDR3 spells CASSLVQMNEKLFF. DNA for the CDR3: TGCGCCAGCAGCTTGGTGCAGATGAATGAAAAACTGTTTTTT.

This sequence joins TRBV6-6 and TRBJ2-1; TRBD2 matches 8 bases. There are 16 residues in the CDR3. Germline V gene sequence: CDR1 MNHNY, CDR2 SVGAGI (reference sequence). V was pared by 8 bases and J by 4 bases, with 13 bases of the junction left unmatched. CDR3 residues: CASPPWGTSGYNEQFF. The CDR3 region has the DNA TGTGCCAGCCCTCCTTGGGGAACTAGCGGTTACAATGAGCAGTTCTTC.

The chain couples TRBV5-1 to TRBJ1-1; TRBD1 might be the D (6 bases). The CDR3 contains 13 residues. V shed 4 bases and J shed 3 bases, with 10 bases lying between them. Germline loops: CDR1 SGHRS, CDR2 YFSETQ. The CDR3 region is CASSPDSYTEAFF. CDR3 nucleotides: TGCGCCAGCAGCCCGGACAGTTACACTGAAGCTTTCTTT. Using reference TRBV5-1 and TRBJ1-1 for the parts outside the CDR3, the full variable domain is KAGVTQTPRYLIKTRGQQVTLSCSPISGHRSVSWYQQTPGQGLQFLFEYFSETQRNKGNFPGRFSGRQFSNSRSEMNVSTLELGDSALYLCASSPDSYTEAFFGQGTRLTVV.

This clone was seen only a few times. The chain joins TRBV19 to TRBJ1-6, with D perhaps TRBD1 (5 bases). Germline CDR1 LNHDA, CDR2 SQIVND (reference sequence). Trimming cost V 0 bases and J 4 bases, with 13 bases left between them. The CDR3 is 17 amino acids. The CDR3 nucleotides are TGTGCCAGTAGTATAGATTTGTGGGGGACTTATAATTCACCCCTCCACTTT. Residues: CASSIDLWGTYNSPLHF.

The chain has TRBV13 and TRBJ1-5; D remains ambiguous. Trimming removed 2 bases at V and 9 bases at J, with 17 bases between. Germline lookup yields CDR1 PRHDT and CDR2 FYEKMQ (reference sequence). This CDR3 has 15 amino acids. The chain's CDR3 is CASSLNRGLEGPQHF. Written as DNA, the CDR3 is TGTGCCAGCAGCTTAAACCGGGGATTAGAAGGGCCCCAGCATTTT.

The chain links TRBV5-1 to TRBJ2-3; 11 positions agree with TRBD2. The CDR3 totals 17 residues. The germline V gene has CDR1 SGHRS and CDR2 YFSETQ. V shed 4 bases, J shed 0 bases, and the junction held 7 bases outside the gene matches. The CDR3 sequence: CASSTGTSGYSTDTQYF. CDR3 DNA: TGCGCCAGCAGCACCGGGACTAGCGGTTATAGCACAGATACGCAGTATTTT.

V and J are TRBV19 and TRBJ1-3; tentative D call: TRBD1 (6 bases). This CDR3 contains 14 residues. The ends were cut back, 4 bases at V and 0 bases at J, with 7 bases in the middle. CDR1 is LNHDA and CDR2 is SQIVND in the germline V gene (reference sequence). The CDR3 coding sequence is TGTGCCAGTAGTACAGGGGACTCTGGAAACACCATATATTTT. Protein sequence: CASSTGDSGNTIYF.